This T cell receptor (beta chain) was recovered during a study of blood T cells in healthy people across ages. Note on this clonotype: The antigen remains unidentified.

This CDR3 region has 14 residues. The V gene lost 7 bases and the J gene lost 3 bases, with 16 bases spanning the gap. Germline V lookup: CDR1 SNHLY, CDR2 FYNNEI. Whole-study findings and limits: Age brought a roughly linear fall in TCR beta diversity measured per million T cells. Those diversity estimates obtained from one million T cells were thought to be underestimates.

Together with a sample-barcoded 5' primer, a J-beta primer mix was included in a second PCR lasting roughly 6 to 12 cycles. A tag from a template-switch adaptor with 12 random nucleotides marked each cDNA molecule. Samples each returned at least 2.5 million CDR3-containing paired-end reads. TCRdb redid the calling of the 5' RACE reads with MiXCR, one entry per CDR3 protein. The table shows about 730,000 distinct CDR3 sequences, with roughly 41% occurring only once. The chain is built from TRBV2 and TRBJ2-7, with a weak D call TRBD1 (5 bases). The clonotype comes from a woman aged 55-69 years in good health. The sample taken for sequencing was blood. This CDR3 reads CASNQDSLSYEQYF. DNA for the CDR3: TGTGCCAGCAACCAAGACAGTCTAAGCTACGAGCAGTACTTC.